This T cell receptor beta chain emerged from a study of cytomegalovirus exposure and HLA in healthy donors. This clone was counted once. Its antigen is not identified. The V gene end was trimmed by 4 bases and the J gene end by 8 bases; junction bases not matched to a gene: 7. CDR3 length: 14 amino acids. Germline values: CDR1 SGDLS, CDR2 YYNGEE. General observations from the study: Previously analyzed data showed that most TCR beta V segments were productive at a frequency of about 90% or about 30%. A later analysis reportedly identified an Asian-associated ancestry cluster as carrying fewer N-insertions than the approximately 710-donor mean.

PCR employed 60 Vbeta and 13 Jbeta primers. Assay used: immunoSEQ multiplex PCR; TCRdb lists only in-frame clones, some missing. The sample lists roughly 120,000 clones; under 80% were seen once. Input material: PBMCs. The V and J genes are TRBV9 and TRBJ2-1, with 9 bases aligning to TRBD2. The source of this sequence is a woman aged 60-70 years in good health and CMV-seropositive. CDR3 sequence reads: CASSPGTSWYEQFF. CDR3 DNA sequence: TGTGCCAGCAGCCCGGGGACTAGCTGGTATGAGCAGTTCTTC.